The rows below give T cell receptor beta chains drawn from one sample of a study of T cell repertoires in cytomegalovirus infection. TCRdb reanalysed the reads using MiXCR and keeps one entry per CDR3 protein. Of over 90,000 distinct CDR3 sequences in the sample, approximately 16% were seen once. Source material: PBMCs. All receptors derive from a human donor in good health (CMV status not recorded). Some clones in this sample may be carry-over from other donors' samples. The CDR3 runs from the conserved cysteine through the conserved F or W.

J gene: TRBJ1-1; V gene: TRBV20-1; CDR3 length: 14; CDR3 protein: CSASSSTLDTEAFF
J gene: TRBJ1-2; V gene: TRBV7-9; CDR3 length: 12; CDR3 protein: CASRRDVYGYTF
J gene: TRBJ1-3; V gene: TRBV11-2; CDR3 length: 13; CDR3 protein: CASSLNTGNTIYF
J gene: TRBJ1-1; V gene: TRBV7-3; CDR3 length: 13; CDR3 protein: CASSDGTNTEAFF
J gene: TRBJ1-3; V gene: TRBV2; CDR3 length: 12; CDR3 protein: CASSLTGDTIYF
J gene: TRBJ2-1; V gene: TRBV7-9; CDR3 length: 12; CDR3 protein: CASSPYKGQPFF
J gene: TRBJ1-2; V gene: TRBV6-5; CDR3 length: 14; CDR3 protein: CASSSPTTGNGYTF
J gene: TRBJ2-5; V gene: TRBV5-4; CDR3 length: 13; CDR3 protein: CASSFGFQETQYF
J gene: TRBJ2-3; V gene: TRBV20-1; CDR3 length: 13; CDR3 protein: CSAPGDSTDTQYF
J gene: TRBJ2-3; V gene: TRBV28; CDR3 length: 18; CDR3 protein: CASSSPYSVSGSTDTQYF
J gene: TRBJ2-7; V gene: TRBV6-2/TRBV6-3; CDR3 length: 13; CDR3 protein: CASARLDFDEQYF
J gene: TRBJ2-4; V gene: TRBV28; CDR3 length: 16; CDR3 protein: CASSYQSAVAKNIQYF
J gene: TRBJ2-7; V gene: TRBV3-1; CDR3 length: 13; CDR3 protein: CASSFAAGDEQYF
J gene: TRBJ2-3; V gene: TRBV7-2; CDR3 length: 14; CDR3 protein: CASSSGTSADTQYF
J gene: TRBJ2-5; V gene: TRBV6-6; CDR3 length: 14; CDR3 protein: CASSAPGGLETQYF
J gene: TRBJ2-7; V gene: TRBV29-1; CDR3 length: 13; CDR3 protein: CSVGVDRGNEQYF
J gene: TRBJ2-3; V gene: TRBV29-1; CDR3 length: 13; CDR3 protein: CSVGTGGTDTQYF
J gene: TRBJ2-1; V gene: TRBV2; CDR3 length: 15; CDR3 protein: CASREGRLSYNEQFF
J gene: TRBJ1-2; V gene: TRBV20-1; CDR3 length: 12; CDR3 protein: CSARQGNGGYTF
J gene: TRBJ2-4; V gene: TRBV20-1; CDR3 length: 13; CDR3 protein: CSASSAGRNIQYF
J gene: TRBJ1-2; V gene: TRBV7-2; CDR3 length: 13; CDR3 protein: CASSLQGSRGYTF
J gene: TRBJ2-5; V gene: TRBV19; CDR3 length: 15; CDR3 protein: CASSITPQGQETQCF
J gene: TRBJ1-6; V gene: TRBV6-1; CDR3 length: 14; CDR3 protein: CASSEVSGVPPLHF
J gene: TRBJ1-2; V gene: TRBV28; CDR3 length: 12; CDR3 protein: CASRSRVWGYTF
J gene: TRBJ2-7; V gene: TRBV7-6; CDR3 length: 16; CDR3 protein: CASSLTPRERGDEQYF
J gene: TRBJ1-1; V gene: TRBV5-1; CDR3 length: 15; CDR3 protein: CASSLDGSGGLEAFF
J gene: TRBJ1-6; V gene: TRBV9; CDR3 length: 16; CDR3 protein: CASSPMRGRGNSPLHF
J gene: TRBJ1-2; V gene: TRBV7-2; CDR3 length: 17; CDR3 protein: CASSSGLRGPRDYGYTF
J gene: TRBJ1-2; V gene: TRBV29-1; CDR3 length: 10; CDR3 protein: CSVDDYGYTF
J gene: TRBJ1-2; V gene: TRBV7-2; CDR3 length: 14; CDR3 protein: CASSFFRANYGYTF
J gene: TRBJ1-5; V gene: TRBV7-2; CDR3 length: 13; CDR3 protein: CASSLDHGQPQHF
J gene: TRBJ2-3; V gene: TRBV9; CDR3 length: 15; CDR3 protein: CASSAYDWRTDTQYF
J gene: TRBJ2-3; V gene: TRBV4-2; CDR3 length: 12; CDR3 protein: CASSRVEDTQYF
J gene: TRBJ2-4; V gene: TRBV7-6; CDR3 length: 17; CDR3 protein: CASSSGLAGAAKNIQYF
J gene: TRBJ2-7; V gene: TRBV5-1; CDR3 length: 17; CDR3 protein: CASSLAGSGQGTYEQYF